The sequence of this T cell receptor (beta chain) was determined in a study of cytomegalovirus exposure and HLA in healthy donors. Method: immunoSEQ multiplex PCR; TCRdb's copy keeps in-frame clones and lacks some. The table records 130,000 or so clones, 80% to 90% of them present only once. V was clipped by 4 bases and J by 6 bases; unmatched bases: 6. The CDR3 covers 14 residues. Germline V gene data show CDR1 as SGHRS and CDR2 as YFSETQ. This sequence joins TRBV5-1 and TRBJ1-4; 7 bases are shared with TRBD1. The specimen was PBMCs. The source is a woman aged 18-29 years in good health and CMV-seronegative. The CDR3 protein is CASSMTGRDEKLFF. CDR3 in DNA: TGCGCCAGCAGCATGACAGGGCGGGATGAAAAACTGTTTTTT.